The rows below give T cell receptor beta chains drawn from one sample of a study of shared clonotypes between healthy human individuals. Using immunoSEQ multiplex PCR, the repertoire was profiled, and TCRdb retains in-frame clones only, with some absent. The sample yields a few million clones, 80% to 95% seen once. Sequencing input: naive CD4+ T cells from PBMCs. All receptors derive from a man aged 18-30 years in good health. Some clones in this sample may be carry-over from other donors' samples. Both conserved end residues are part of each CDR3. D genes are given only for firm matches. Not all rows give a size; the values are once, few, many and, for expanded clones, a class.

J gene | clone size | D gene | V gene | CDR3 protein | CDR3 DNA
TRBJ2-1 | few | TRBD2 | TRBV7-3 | CASSLIAGGSNEQFF | TGTGCCAGCAGCTTAATAGCGGGAGGTTCCAATGAGCAGTTCTTC
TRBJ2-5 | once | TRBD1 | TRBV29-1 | CSVGDRSETQYF | TGCAGCGTTGGGGACAGGTCAGAGACCCAGTACTTC
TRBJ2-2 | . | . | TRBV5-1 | CASSFEKPYTGELFF | TGCGCCAGCAGCTTTGAAAAGCCCTACACCGGGGAGCTGTTTTTT
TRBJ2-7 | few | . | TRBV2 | CASSVNRVGHEQYF | TGTGCCAGCAGCGTAAACAGGGTTGGCCACGAGCAGTACTTC
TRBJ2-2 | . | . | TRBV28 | CASSKTGELFF | TGTGCCAGCAGTAAGACCGGGGAGCTGTTTTTT
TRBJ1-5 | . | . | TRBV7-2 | CASSLVGDSNQPQHF | TGTGCCAGCAGCTTAGTCGGAGATAGCAATCAGCCCCAGCATTTT
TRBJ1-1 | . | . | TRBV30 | CAWSVNLIDEAFF | TGTGCCTGGAGTGTAAATCTGATCGATGAAGCTTTCTTT
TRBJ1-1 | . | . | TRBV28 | CASGLSEGEGAEAFF | TGTGCCAGTGGCCTCAGCGAAGGGGAGGGTGCTGAAGCTTTCTTT
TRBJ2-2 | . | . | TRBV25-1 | CASSKARSTGELFF | TGTGCCAGCAGTAAAGCTAGGTCCACCGGGGAGCTGTTTTTT
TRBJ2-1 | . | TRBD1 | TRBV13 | CASSPGGQGEQFF | TGTGCCAGCAGCCCAGGGGGCCAGGGTGAGCAGTTCTTC
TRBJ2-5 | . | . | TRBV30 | CAWSDGRFRETQYF | TGTGCCTGGAGCGACGGCCGCTTCAGAGAGACCCAGTACTTC
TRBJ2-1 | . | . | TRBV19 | CASSRYDEQFF | TGTGCCAGTAGTAGGTACGATGAGCAGTTCTTC
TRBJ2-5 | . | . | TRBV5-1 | CASSPRAGGETQYF | TGCGCCAGCAGCCCACGGGCGGGCGGAGAGACCCAGTACTTC
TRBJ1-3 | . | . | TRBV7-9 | CASSLAGYSGNTIYF | TGTGCCAGCAGCTTAGCAGGGTACTCTGGAAACACCATATATTTT
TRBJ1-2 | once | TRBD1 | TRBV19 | CASSIRGRGSDYTF | TGTGCCAGTAGTATTCGGGGCAGGGGGTCGGACTACACCTTC
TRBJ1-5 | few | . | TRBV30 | CAFDLGLDQPQHF | TGTGCCTTCGACCTCGGACTCGATCAGCCCCAGCATTTT
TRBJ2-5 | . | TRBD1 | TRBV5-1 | CASSRGTVGEETQYF | TGCGCCAGCAGCAGGGGGACAGTGGGGGAAGAGACCCAGTACTTC
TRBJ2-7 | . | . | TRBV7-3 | CASSRPAGEQYF | TGTGCCAGCAGCCGTCCCGCTGGCGAGCAGTACTTC
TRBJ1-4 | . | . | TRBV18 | CASGRTAMEREKLFF | TGTGCCAGCGGACGGACGGCTATGGAGCGTGAAAAACTGTTTTTT
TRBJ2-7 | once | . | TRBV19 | CASGTHIPRPYEQYF | TGTGCCAGCGGGACCCACATCCCGAGGCCCTACGAGCAGTACTTC
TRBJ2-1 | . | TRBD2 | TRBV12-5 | CASGLSSGRANEQFF | TGTGCTAGTGGTTTATCTAGCGGGAGGGCCAATGAGCAGTTCTTC
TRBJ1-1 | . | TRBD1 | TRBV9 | CASSFDRGAEAFF | TGTGCCAGCAGCTTCGACAGGGGAGCTGAAGCTTTCTTT
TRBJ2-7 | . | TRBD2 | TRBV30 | CAWRTRGGTYEQYF | TGTGCCTGGAGGACCCGGGGGGGAACCTACGAGCAGTACTTC
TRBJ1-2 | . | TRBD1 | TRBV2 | CASSEARTGASGYTF | TGTGCCAGCAGTGAAGCGCGGACAGGCGCCTCTGGCTACACCTTC
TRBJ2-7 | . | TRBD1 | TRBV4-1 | CASSQVRGTGPYEQYF | TGCGCCAGCAGCCAAGTGAGGGGGACAGGGCCCTACGAGCAGTACTTC
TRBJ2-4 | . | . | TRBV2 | CASTVEGNIQYF | TGTGCCAGCACGGTGGAGGGGAACATTCAGTACTTC
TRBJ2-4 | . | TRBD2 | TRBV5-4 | CASTSHPGGSKNIQYF | TGTGCCAGCACCTCTCACCCGGGGGGATCCAAAAACATTCAGTACTTC
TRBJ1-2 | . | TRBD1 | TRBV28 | CASSFRQQGAYTF | TGTGCCAGCAGTTTCCGCCAACAGGGGGCCTACACCTTC
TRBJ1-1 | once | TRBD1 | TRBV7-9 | CASSRDRDTEAFF | TGTGCCAGCAGCCGTGACAGGGACACTGAAGCTTTCTTT
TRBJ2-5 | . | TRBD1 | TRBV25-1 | CASSEQGQGQETQYF | TGTGCCAGCAGTGAACAGGGACAGGGGCAAGAGACCCAGTACTTC
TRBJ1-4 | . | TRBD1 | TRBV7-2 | CASSIQGPVGEKLFF | TGTGCCAGCAGCATACAGGGGCCGGTCGGGGAAAAACTGTTTTTT
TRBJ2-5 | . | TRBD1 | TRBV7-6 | CASSDRVRETQYF | TGTGCCAGCAGTGACAGGGTTCGGGAGACCCAGTACTTC